This T cell receptor (beta chain) was observed in a study of memory CD4+ T cells and cytomegalovirus serostatus. Assay: immunoSEQ multiplex PCR; the TCRdb copy retains only in-frame clones and omits some. The sample has about 64,000 clones, around 77% seen once; the top ten hold about 0.9%. The sort gate was single viable CD3+CD4+CD8-CD45RO+ cells for memory CD4+ T cells. Donors' CMV status reflects serum IgG against pp150, pp28, p38, p52. V shed 2 bases and J 1 base; nucleotides not matched to a gene: 5. The CDR3 has 17 residues. Germline assignment: CDR1 SGHDT and CDR2 YYEEEE. The specimen sequenced was memory CD4+ T cells from blood. This chain connects TRBV5-6 to TRBJ2-5; 13 positions agree with TRBD2. This clonotype was sampled from an adult in good health and CMV-seronegative. DNA for the CDR3: TGTGCCAGCAGCTTACGACTAGCGGGAGGAGCCCAAGAGACCCAGTACTTC. Its translation is CASSLRLAGGAQETQYF. The whole variable domain, remainder taken from reference TRBV5-6 and TRBJ2-5, is DAGVTQSPTHLIKTRGQQVTLRCSPKSGHDTVSWYQQALGQGPQFIFQYYEEEERQRGNFPDRFSGHQFPNYSSELNVNALLLGDSALYLCASSLRLAGGAQETQYFGPGTRLLVL.